This TCR beta chain was identified in a study of T-cell memory formation after mild COVID-19. V was shortened by 4 bases and J by 6 bases, with 19 bases between the two germline ends. Per the germline V gene, CDR1 is SGHVS and CDR2 is FQNEAQ. This CDR3 region has 16 residues. This clonotype was counted once. Via MiXCR, TCRdb re-called the 5' RACE reads, giving one row per CDR3 protein. The sample has about 110,000 distinct CDR3 sequences, about 18% seen once. Sequencing was done on a sample of PBMCs or a T cell subset sorted from them (not recorded which). The sequence was collected from an adult woman who had mild COVID-19 (a few samples of this study predate the infection). Cell type and time point are not known. The chain couples TRBV7-8 to TRBJ2-1; possibly TRBD2 for D (7 bases). The CDR3 nucleotides read TGTGCCAGCAGCTCCGCTCGGGGGCTAGCGGCCAATGAGCAGTTCTTC. Amino acid sequence: CASSSARGLAANEQFF. Together with reference TRBV7-8 and TRBJ2-1, the CDR3 gives the full variable domain: GAGVSQSPRYKVAKRGQDVALRCDPISGHVSLFWYQQALGQGPEFLTYFQNEAQLDKSGLPSDRFFAERPEGSVSTLKIQRTQQEDSAVYLCASSSARGLAANEQFFGPGTRLTVL.